The rows below give T cell receptor beta chains drawn from one sample of a study of memory B cells and T cells in multiple sclerosis. TCRdb's copy holds only in-frame clones and misses some; the assay was immunoSEQ multiplex PCR. The table has over 35,000 clones, about 80% seen once. No antigen has been identified for these receptors. Sequencing input: PBMCs from blood kept in culture. The source of these receptors is a human donor with multiple sclerosis. CDR3s leave out the opening cysteine and the closing phenylalanine or tryptophan. Fields, in order: J gene, V gene, CDR3 protein.

>TRBJ1-5|TRBV7-2
ASARGTNQPQH
>TRBJ1-5|TRBV23-1
ASSQSGQSHQPQH
>TRBJ2-7|TRBV7-2
ASSFTYTAGGLGDEQY
>TRBJ1-2|TRBV9
ASSVDPGNGYT
>TRBJ2-1|TRBV5-1
ASSTQDSYNEQF
>TRBJ2-7|TRBV30
AWRGRSGGYYEQY
>TRBJ1-6|TRBV2
ASSAVNSYNSPLH
>TRBJ2-7|TRBV4-3
ASSQARDRAYEQY
>TRBJ2-2|TRBV9
ASRSGGGKTGELF
>TRBJ1-5|TRBV6-5
ASRGFSNQPQH
>TRBJ1-4|TRBV6-6
ASNDEGEKLF
>TRBJ2-5|TRBV14
ASSRGTAQETQY
>TRBJ2-5|TRBV5-1
ASSLMGTQY